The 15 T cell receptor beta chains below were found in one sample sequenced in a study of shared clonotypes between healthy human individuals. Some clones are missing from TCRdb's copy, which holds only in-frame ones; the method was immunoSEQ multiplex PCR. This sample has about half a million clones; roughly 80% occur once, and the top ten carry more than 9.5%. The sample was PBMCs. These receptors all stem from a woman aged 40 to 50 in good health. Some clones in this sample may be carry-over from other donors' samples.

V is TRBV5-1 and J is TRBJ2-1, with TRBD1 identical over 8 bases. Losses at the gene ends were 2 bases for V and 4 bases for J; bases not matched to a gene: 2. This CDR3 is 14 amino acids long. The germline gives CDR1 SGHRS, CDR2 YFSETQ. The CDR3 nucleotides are TGCGCCAGCAGCTTCGGACAGGGATACAATGAGCAGTTCTTC. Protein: CASSFGQGYNEQFF.

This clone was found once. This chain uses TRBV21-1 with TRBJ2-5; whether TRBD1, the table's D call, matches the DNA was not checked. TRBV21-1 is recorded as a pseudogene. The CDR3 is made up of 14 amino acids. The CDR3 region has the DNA TGTGCCAGCAGCAACAGGGGGGTCCTGAAGACCCAGTACTTC. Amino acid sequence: CASSNRGVLKTQYF.

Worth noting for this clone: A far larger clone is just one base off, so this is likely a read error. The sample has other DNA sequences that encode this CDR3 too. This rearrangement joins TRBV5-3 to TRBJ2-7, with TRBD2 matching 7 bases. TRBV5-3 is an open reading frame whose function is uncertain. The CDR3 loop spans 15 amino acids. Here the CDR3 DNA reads TGTGCCAGAAGCTTGGCCCCCGGAACTAGCGTACCCTGGCCCTTC. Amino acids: CARSLAPGTSVPWPF.

DNA of the CDR3: TGCGCCAGCAGCTTGGCACAGGGGATCACCTACGAGCAGTACTTC. This sequence encodes CASSLAQGITYEQYF. The chain links TRBV5-1 to TRBJ2-7; 7 bases are a match to TRBD1. The trim removed 0 bases at V and 2 bases at J, leaving 5 bases unmatched. Germline assignment: CDR1 SGHRS and CDR2 YFSETQ. CDR3 length: 15 residues. Using reference TRBV5-1 and TRBJ2-7 for the parts outside the CDR3, the full variable domain is KAGVTQTPRYLIKTRGQQVTLSCSPISGHRSVSWYQQTPGQGLQFLFEYFSETQRNKGNFPGRFSGRQFSNSRSEMNVSTLELGDSALYLCASSLAQGITYEQYFGPGTRLTVT.

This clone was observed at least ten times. The CDR3 loop reads CASSSRYSNQPQHF. DNA of the CDR3: TGTGCCAGCAGCTCCAGATATAGCAATCAGCCCCAGCATTTT. The chain uses TRBV7-8 and TRBJ1-5, with D unclear. Germline assignment: CDR1 SGHVS and CDR2 FQNEAQ. The length of the CDR3 is 14 residues. V lost 4 bases to trimming and J lost 0 bases, with 7 bases between them.

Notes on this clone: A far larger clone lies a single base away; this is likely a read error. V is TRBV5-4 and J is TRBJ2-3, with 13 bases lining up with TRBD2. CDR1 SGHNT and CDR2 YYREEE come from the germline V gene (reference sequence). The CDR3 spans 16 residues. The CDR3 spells CASSIGLAGVQDTQCF. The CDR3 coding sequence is TGTGCCAGCAGCATCGGACTAGCGGGAGTACAAGATACGCAGTGTTTT.

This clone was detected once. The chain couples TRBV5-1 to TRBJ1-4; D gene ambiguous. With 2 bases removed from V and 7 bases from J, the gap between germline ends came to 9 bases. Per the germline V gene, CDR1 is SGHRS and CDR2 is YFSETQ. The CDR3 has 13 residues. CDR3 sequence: CASSLGSGEKLFF. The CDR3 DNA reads TGCGCCAGCAGCTTAGGTAGCGGTGAAAAACTGTTTTTT.

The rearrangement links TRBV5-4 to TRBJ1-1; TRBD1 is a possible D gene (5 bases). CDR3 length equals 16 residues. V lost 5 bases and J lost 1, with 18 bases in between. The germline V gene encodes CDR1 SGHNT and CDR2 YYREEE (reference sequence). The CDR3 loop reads CASSTDQGRGNTEAFF. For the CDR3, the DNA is TGTGCCAGCAGTACAGATCAGGGTCGGGGGAACACTGAAGCTTTCTTT.

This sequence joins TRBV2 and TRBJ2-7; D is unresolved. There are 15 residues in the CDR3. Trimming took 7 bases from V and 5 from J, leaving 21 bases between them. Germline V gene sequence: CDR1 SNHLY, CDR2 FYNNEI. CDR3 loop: CASTRGLGLCNEQYF. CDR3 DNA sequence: TGTGCCAGCACCCGCGGTCTGGGTTTGTGCAACGAGCAGTACTTC.

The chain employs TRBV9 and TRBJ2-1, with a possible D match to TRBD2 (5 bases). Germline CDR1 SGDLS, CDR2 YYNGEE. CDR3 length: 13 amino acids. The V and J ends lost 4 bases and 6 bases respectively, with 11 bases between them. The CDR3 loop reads CASSRTARNEQFF. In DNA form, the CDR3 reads TGTGCCAGCAGCCGGACTGCGCGCAATGAGCAGTTCTTC.

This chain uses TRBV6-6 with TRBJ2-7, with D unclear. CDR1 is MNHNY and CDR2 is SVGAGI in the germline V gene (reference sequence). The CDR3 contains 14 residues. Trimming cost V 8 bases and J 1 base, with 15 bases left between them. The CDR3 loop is CASSRTTVSYEQYF. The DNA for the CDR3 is TGTGCCAGCTCACGAACGACGGTATCCTACGAGCAGTACTTC.

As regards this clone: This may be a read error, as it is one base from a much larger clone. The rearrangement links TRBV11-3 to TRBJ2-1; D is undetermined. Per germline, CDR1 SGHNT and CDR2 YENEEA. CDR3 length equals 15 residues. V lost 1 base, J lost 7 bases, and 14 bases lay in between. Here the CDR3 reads CASSLVSAVANEQFF. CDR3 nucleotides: TGTGCCAGCAGCTTAGTCTCGGCGGTGGCGAATGAGCAGTTCTTC.

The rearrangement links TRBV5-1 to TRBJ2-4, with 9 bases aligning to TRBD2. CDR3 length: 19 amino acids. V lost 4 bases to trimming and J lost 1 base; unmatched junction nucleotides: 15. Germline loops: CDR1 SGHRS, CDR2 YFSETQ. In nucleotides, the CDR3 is TGCGCCAGCAGCCCCTCGACTAGCGGCACAGGAGGGGCCAAAAACATTCAGTACTTC. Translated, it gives CASSPSTSGTGGAKNIQYF.

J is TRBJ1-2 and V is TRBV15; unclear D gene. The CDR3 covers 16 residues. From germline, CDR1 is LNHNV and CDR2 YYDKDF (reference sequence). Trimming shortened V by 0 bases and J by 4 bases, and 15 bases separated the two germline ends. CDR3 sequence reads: CATSRDKGGPRYGYTF. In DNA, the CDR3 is TGTGCCACCAGCAGAGATAAGGGAGGCCCTCGCTATGGCTACACCTTC. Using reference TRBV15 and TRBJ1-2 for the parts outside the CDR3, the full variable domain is DAMVIQNPRYQVTQFGKPVTLSCSQTLNHNVMYWYQQKSSQAPKLLFHYYDKDFNNEADTPDNFQSRRPNTSFCFLDIRSPGLGDTAMYLCATSRDKGGPRYGYTFGSGTRLTVV.

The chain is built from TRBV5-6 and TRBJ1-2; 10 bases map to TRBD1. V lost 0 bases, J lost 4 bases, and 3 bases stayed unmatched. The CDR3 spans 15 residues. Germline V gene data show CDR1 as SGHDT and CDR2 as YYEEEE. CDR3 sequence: CASSLATGGSYGYTF. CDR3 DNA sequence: TGTGCCAGCAGCTTGGCGACAGGGGGCAGCTATGGCTACACCTTC.